This TCR beta chain was captured by sequencing in a study of blood T cell repertoires in COVID-19. Study details: Acute and convalescent COVID-19 specimens originated in the United States, Italy and Spain. Nucleic acid was either cDNA or gDNA, and it came from T cells, B-cell-depleted T cells, or PBMCs.

Per the authors' pipeline: Amplifying reference gene primers gave estimates of nucleated cell counts. The table came from immunoSEQ multiplex PCR; TCRdb's copy has only in-frame clones and leaves some out. The D gene and trimming were derived from the DNA, and the V and J assignments and clone size from that table. Of more than 65,000 clones in the sample, over 70% are singletons; the top ten hold 35%. Sequenced sample: peripheral blood. This receptor was identified in a woman between 65 and 79 years old with acute or convalescent COVID-19.

The CDR3 DNA sequence: TGTGCCAGCAGCTCGGGACAGGGGGTGGGAAATGAGCAGTTCTTC. The encoded protein is CASSSGQGVGNEQFF. V is TRBV7-7 and J is TRBJ2-1, with 11 bases identical to TRBD1. The V gene's germline CDR1 is SSHAT and CDR2 FNYEAQ (reference sequence). The CDR3 has 15 amino acids. The J segment lost 7 bases and the V segment lost 4 bases, leaving 6 bases of the junction unmatched.